The clone carrying this T cell receptor (beta chain) appeared many times. The target antigen is unknown. The CDR3 is 15 residues long. The V gene lost 2 bases and the J gene lost 2 bases, with 10 bases spanning the gap. Germline values: CDR1 MNHNS, CDR2 SASEGT. The sample belongs to a study of early T cells in non-severe SARS-CoV-2 infection. Looking at the study overall: Chains from this unsorted whole-blood bulk RNA could not be paired.

General observations from the study: Matching against VDJdb likely underestimated virus-specific expansions, favoring anti-spike CD8.

As part of library construction, unique molecular identifiers were attached to individual cDNA molecules. TCRdb reprocessed the 5' RACE reads via MiXCR and lists one record per CDR3 protein. In the table there are about 31,000 distinct CDR3 sequences, approximately 5.4% of which are singletons. The TCR sequence derives from an adult who was a healthcare worker with PCR-confirmed SARS-CoV-2 infection or an uninfected control (not recorded which). Sequencing used whole blood. This chain uses TRBV6-1 with TRBJ1-5; TRBD1 might be the D (6 bases). CDR3 sequence (DNA): TGTGCCAGCAGTGAAAGAGGACAGCGCAATCAGCCCCAGCATTTT. As protein: CASSERGQRNQPQHF.